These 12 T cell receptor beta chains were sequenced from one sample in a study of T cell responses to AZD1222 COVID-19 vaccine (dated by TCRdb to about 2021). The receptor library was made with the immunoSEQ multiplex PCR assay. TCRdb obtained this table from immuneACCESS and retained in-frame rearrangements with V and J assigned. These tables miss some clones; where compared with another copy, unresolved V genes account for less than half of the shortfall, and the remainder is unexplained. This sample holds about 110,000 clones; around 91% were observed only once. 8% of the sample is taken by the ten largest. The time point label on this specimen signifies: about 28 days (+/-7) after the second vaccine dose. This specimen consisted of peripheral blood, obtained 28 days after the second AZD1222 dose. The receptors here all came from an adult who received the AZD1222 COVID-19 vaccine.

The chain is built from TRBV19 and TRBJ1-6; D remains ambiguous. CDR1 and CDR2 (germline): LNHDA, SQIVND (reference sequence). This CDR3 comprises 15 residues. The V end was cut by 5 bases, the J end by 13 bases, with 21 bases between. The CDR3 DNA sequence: TGTGCCAGTAGTTCCCCCACCCGGTGGGAAAATCCCCTCCACTTT. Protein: CASSSPTRWENPLHF.

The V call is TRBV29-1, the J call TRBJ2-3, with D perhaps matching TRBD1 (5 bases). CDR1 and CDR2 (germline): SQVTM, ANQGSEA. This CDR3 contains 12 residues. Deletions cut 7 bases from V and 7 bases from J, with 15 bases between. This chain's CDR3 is CSARPTANTQYF. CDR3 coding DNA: TGCAGCGCCAGACCGACAGCTAATACGCAGTATTTT.

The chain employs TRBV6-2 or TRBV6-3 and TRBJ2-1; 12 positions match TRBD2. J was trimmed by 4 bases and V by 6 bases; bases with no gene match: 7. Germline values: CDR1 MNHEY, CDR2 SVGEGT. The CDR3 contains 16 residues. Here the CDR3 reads CASSRPTSGGYNEQFF. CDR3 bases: TGTGCCAGCAGCCGCCCCACTAGCGGGGGGTACAATGAGCAGTTCTTC.

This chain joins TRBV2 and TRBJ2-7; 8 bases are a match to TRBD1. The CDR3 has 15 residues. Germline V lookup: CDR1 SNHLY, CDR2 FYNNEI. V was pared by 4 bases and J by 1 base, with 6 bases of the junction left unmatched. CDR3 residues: CASSVETGGSYEQYF. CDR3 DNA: TGTGCCAGCAGTGTAGAAACAGGGGGTTCCTACGAGCAGTACTTC.

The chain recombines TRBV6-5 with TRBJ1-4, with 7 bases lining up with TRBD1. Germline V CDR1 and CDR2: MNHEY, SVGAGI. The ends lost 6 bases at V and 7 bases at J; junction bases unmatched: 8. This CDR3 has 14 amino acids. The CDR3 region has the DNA TGTGCCAGCAGCCGACAGGGTTCCGGTGAAAAACTGTTTTTT. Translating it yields CASSRQGSGEKLFF.

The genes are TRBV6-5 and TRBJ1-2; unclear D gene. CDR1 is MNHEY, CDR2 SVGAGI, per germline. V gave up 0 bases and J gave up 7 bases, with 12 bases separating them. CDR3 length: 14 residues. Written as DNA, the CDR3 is TGTGCCAGCAGTTACTCGAAGGGAAGGGTTGGCTACACCTTC. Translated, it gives CASSYSKGRVGYTF.

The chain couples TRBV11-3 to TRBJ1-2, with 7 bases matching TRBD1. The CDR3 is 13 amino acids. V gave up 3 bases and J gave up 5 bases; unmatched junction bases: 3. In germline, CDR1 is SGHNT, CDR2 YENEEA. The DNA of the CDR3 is TGTGCCAGCAGCTTGTCACAGGGGTATGGCTACACCTTC. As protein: CASSLSQGYGYTF.

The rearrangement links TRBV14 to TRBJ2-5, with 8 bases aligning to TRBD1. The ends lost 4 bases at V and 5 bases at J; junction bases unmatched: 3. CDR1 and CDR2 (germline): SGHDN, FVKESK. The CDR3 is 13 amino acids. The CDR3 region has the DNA TGTGCCAGCAGCCCAGGGGGCGTTGAGACCCAGTACTTC. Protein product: CASSPGGVETQYF.

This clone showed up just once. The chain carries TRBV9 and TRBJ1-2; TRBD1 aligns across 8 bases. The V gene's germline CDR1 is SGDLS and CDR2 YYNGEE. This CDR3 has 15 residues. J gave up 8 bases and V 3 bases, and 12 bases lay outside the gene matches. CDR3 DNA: TGTGCCAGCAGCGGGAGAACGGACAGGGCGTACGGCTACACCTTC. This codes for CASSGRTDRAYGYTF.

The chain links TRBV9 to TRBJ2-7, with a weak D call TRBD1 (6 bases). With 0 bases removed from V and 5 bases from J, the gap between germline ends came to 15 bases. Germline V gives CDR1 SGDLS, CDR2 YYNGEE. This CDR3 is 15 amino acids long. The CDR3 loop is CASSVAPGEIDEQYF. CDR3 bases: TGTGCCAGCAGCGTAGCCCCAGGGGAGATCGACGAGCAGTACTTC.

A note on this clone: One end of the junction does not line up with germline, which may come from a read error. The CDR3 region is CASSLTGEGGLFF. The CDR3 DNA reads TGCGCCAGCAGCCTCACGGGGGAGGGGGGGCTGTTTTTT. The chain uses TRBV4-3 and TRBJ2-2, with D perhaps matching TRBD2 (7 bases). CDR1 and CDR2 (germline): LGHNA, YSLEER. This CDR3 has 13 amino acids.

The CDR3 DNA sequence: TGTGCCAGTAGTATCTCGTCGGGCAATCAGCCCCAGCATTTT. Translation: CASSISSGNQPQHF. The genes are TRBV19 and TRBJ1-5; no firm D call. Trimming took off 3 bases at V and 2 bases at J, with 8 bases between the two ends. This CDR3 spans 14 amino acids. In germline, CDR1 is LNHDA, CDR2 SQIVND (reference sequence).